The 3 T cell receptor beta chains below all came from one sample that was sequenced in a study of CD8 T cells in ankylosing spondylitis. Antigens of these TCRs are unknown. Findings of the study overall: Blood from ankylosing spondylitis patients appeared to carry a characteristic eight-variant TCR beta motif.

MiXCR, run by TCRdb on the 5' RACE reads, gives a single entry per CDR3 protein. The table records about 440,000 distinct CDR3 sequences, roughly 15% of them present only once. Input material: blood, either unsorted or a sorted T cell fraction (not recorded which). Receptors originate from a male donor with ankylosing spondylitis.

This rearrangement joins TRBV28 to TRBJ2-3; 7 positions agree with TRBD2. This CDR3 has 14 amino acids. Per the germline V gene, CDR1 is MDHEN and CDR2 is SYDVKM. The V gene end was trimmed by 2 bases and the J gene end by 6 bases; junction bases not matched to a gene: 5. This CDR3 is CASSLGGSPDTQYF. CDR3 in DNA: TGTGCCAGCAGTTTAGGCGGGAGTCCTGATACGCAGTATTTT.

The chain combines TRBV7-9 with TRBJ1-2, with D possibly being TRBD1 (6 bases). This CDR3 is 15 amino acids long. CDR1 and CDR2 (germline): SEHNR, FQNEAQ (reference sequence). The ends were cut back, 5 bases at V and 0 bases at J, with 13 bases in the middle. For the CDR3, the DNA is TGTGCCAGCAGCCATGACAGGACCGCTAACTATGGCTACACCTTC. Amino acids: CASSHDRTANYGYTF.

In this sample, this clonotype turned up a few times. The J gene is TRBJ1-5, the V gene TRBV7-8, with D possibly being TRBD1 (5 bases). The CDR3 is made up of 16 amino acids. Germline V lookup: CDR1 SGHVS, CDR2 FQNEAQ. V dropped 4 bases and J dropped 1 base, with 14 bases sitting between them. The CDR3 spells CASSSRAGGSNQPQHF. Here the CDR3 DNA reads TGTGCCAGCAGCTCCCGGGCGGGGGGGAGCAATCAGCCCCAGCATTTT.